This T cell receptor beta chain was profiled in a study of molecular identifiers for immune sequencing clone quantification (dated by TCRdb to 2017 to 2018). Some background on the complete study: In a replicate experiment, RNA from around 20,000 or 100,000 naive CD8 T cells was split into five aliquots, four of which were sequenced. The study was a methods study using CD8 T cells to benchmark molecular-identifier clustering-based TCR repertoire sequencing (MIDCIRS) and TCR RNA copy counting.

Details on this clonotype: Which antigen it targets is not known. No clone much larger than this one lies a single base away; base qualities are absent.

Naive CD8 T cells were FACS-sorted as CD8+CD4-CCR7+CD45RA+ on a BD FACSAria II into RLT Plus buffer. Some naive CD8 T cell RNA was split equally between MIDCIRS and a Smart-seq2-style 5'RACE protocol for a sensitivity comparison. Enrichment of CD8 T cells was done with RosetteSep CD8+ T Cell Enrichment Cocktail plus Ficoll-Paque, and ACK red cell lysis came afterward. On the study overall, not on this receptor specifically: When barcode sub-clustering was omitted, TCR diversity was inflated by chimeric consensus sequences, with chimeras reaching as high as 47%. Even against a background of 750,000 to 1,000,000 naive CD8 T cells, spiked-in Jurkat TCR RNA amounting to a single cell's worth was reported to be detectable. Roughly 2.8 recovered TCR RNA copies per cell were obtained by modeling, versus approximately 9 by digital PCR, implying a capture efficiency of 30% to 35%. Highly expanded clone sizes could be underestimated if identical TCR molecules share a barcode. In CMV-specific effector cells, clones with more than 20 RNA copies accounted for over 99% of molecules, whereas in naive cells such clones accounted for under 1%.

The library was obtained by PCR. Sequencing took place on an Illumina MiSeq. Total RNA was purified with the Qiagen AllPrep DNA/RNA kit. Before any analysis, reads coming from multiple sequencing runs of the same library were combined into one pool. On the study's bioinformatics: Reads were retained only if the reads had an exact TCR constant sequence, and the retained reads were trimmed to 150 nt and grouped according to their 12-nt molecular barcodes. Within each barcode group, reads were sub-clustered at a 15% Levenshtein threshold, and quality-weighted consensus sequences were built per RNA molecule. Non-functional sequences were filtered out, along with any lower-count sequence sitting one edit away from another sequence. On the basis of fitting two negative binomial distributions, barcode sub-clusters with fewer than 20% of the maximum read count were discarded. TCRdb applied fastp at Q25 and MiXCR to the public reads, then kept only in-frame beta chains. Identical CDR3 proteins give one entry, which carries the most common genes and DNA. The authors' filters were not applied to this entry. The sample table shows about 36,000 distinct CDR3 sequences, and approximately 18% are seen once. About 6.2% of the sample comes from the top ten.

The cysteine opens and the phenylalanine closes a CDR3 of 14 amino acids. This entry keeps only the CDR3 DNA: 42 bases, framed from base 1. The CDR1 and CDR2 encoded by the germline V gene are MDHEN and SYDVKM. V loses 7 bases of germline sequence and J loses 2 bases, and the interval between the two ends is 9 bases. This sequence originates from a human donor in good health. Some libraries in this study had Jurkat cell RNA spiked in. The rearranged chain carries TRBV28 and TRBJ2-6; the D gene is not confidently resolved. Sequencing was carried out using naive CD8+ T cells from blood, with Jurkat cell RNA spiked in. The cell subset or site label here, explained by the study, means: FACS-sorted CD8+CD4-CCR7+CD45RA+ naive T cells. Here is the DNA: TGTGCCAGCAACCCAACCCCTGGGGCCAACGTCCTGACTTTC. It translates to CASNPTPGANVLTF. The entire variable domain, with the stretches around the CDR3 drawn from the reference TRBV28 and TRBJ2-6 proteins, is DVKVTQSSRYLVKRTGEKVFLECVQDMDHENMFWYRQDPGLGLRLIYFSYDVKMKEKGDIPEGYSVSREKKERFSLILESASTNQTSMYLCASNPTPGANVLTFGAGSRLTVL.